The rows below give T cell receptor beta chains drawn from one sample of a study of identical twins. TCRdb ran MiXCR on the 5' RACE reads and lists one entry per CDR3 protein. This sample has approximately 490,000 distinct CDR3 sequences, with under 25% found just once. These records were also assigned to another study, of yellow fever vaccine responses in identical twins.

Material: CD4+ T cells sorted from blood. These receptors all stem from a woman aged 18 to 35 in good health. Each CDR3 is given with its conserved first and last residue. D genes are given only for firm matches. A row's size may be missing; if present it is once, few, many or a size class.

clone size	V gene	J gene	D gene	CDR3 protein	CDR3 DNA
NA	TRBV20-1	TRBJ2-1	TRBD2	CSARRLAGNEQFF	TGCAGTGCTAGAAGGCTAGCGGGAAATGAGCAGTTCTTC
NA	TRBV6-5	TRBJ2-4	TRBD2	CASSYALGSGGVKNIQYF	TGTGCCAGCAGTTACGCCCTTGGGAGCGGGGGGGTCAAAAACATTCAGTACTTC
NA	TRBV27	TRBJ2-1	TRBD2	CASSQRGTSGYNEQFF	TGTGCCAGCAGTCAACGGGGGACTAGCGGATACAATGAGCAGTTCTTC
NA	TRBV4-1	TRBJ2-6	TRBD1	CASSRKKGTDRERSGANVLTF	TGCGCCAGCAGCCGAAAAAAGGGCACGGACAGGGAACGGTCTGGGGCCAACGTCCTGACTTTC
NA	TRBV5-8	TRBJ2-7	TRBD2	CASSLWASGSYEQYF	TGTGCCAGCAGCTTGTGGGCTAGCGGGAGCTACGAGCAGTACTTC
few	TRBV4-1	TRBJ1-1	NA	CASSQDEGREAFF	TGCGCCAGCAGCCAAGATGAGGGGAGAGAAGCTTTCTTT
many	TRBV19	TRBJ2-3	NA	CASRRTSTDTQYF	TGTGCCAGCAGGAGAACTAGCACAGATACGCAGTATTTT
NA	TRBV29-1	TRBJ2-1	NA	CSVATGAYNEGQFF	TGCAGCGTTGCTACAGGAGCTTACAATGAGGGGCAGTTCTTC
NA	TRBV12-3/TRBV12-4	TRBJ2-3	TRBD2	CASSPAGTSGLRQYF	TGTGCCAGCAGCCCTGCCGGGACTAGCGGGTTGAGGCAGTATTTT
few	TRBV28	TRBJ2-1	NA	CASSLARSSLPYNEQFF	TGTGCCAGCAGTTTGGCGAGGAGCTCGCTTCCCTACAATGAGCAGTTCTTC
NA	TRBV5-1	TRBJ2-2	NA	CASSFTGNVEELFF	TGCGCCAGCAGCTTTACGGGCAACGTCGAGGAGCTGTTTTTT
few	TRBV6-6	TRBJ2-2	NA	CASKLTAGELFF	TGTGCCAGCAAGCTAACGGCCGGGGAGCTGTTTTTT
few	TRBV15	TRBJ1-1	TRBD1	CATSRRQGNTEAFF	TGTGCCACCAGCAGACGACAGGGGAACACTGAAGCTTTCTTT
few	TRBV12-3/TRBV12-4	TRBJ1-6	NA	CASSFSRGNSPLHF	TGTGCCAGCAGTTTTTCCAGGGGAAATTCACCCCTCCACTTT
NA	TRBV12-3/TRBV12-4	TRBJ2-5	TRBD2	CASRLSGGAHGTQYF	TGTGCCAGCAGACTTAGCGGGGGGGCCCATGGGACCCAGTACTTC
NA	TRBV2	TRBJ2-2	NA	CASSVDTTGELFF	TGTGCCAGCAGCGTTGACACCACCGGGGAGCTGTTTTTT
NA	TRBV5-4	TRBJ2-3	NA	CASSLLEDTQYF	TGTGCCAGCAGCTTATTAGAAGATACGCAGTATTTT
NA	TRBV4-1	TRBJ1-2	NA	CASSQDQGTYGYTF	TGCGCCAGCAGCCAAGATCAAGGGACCTATGGCTACACCTTC
many	TRBV12-3/TRBV12-4	TRBJ2-5	TRBD1	CASSQQGARETQYF	TGTGCCAGCAGTCAACAGGGGGCGAGGGAGACCCAGTACTTC
many	TRBV5-1	TRBJ2-2	NA	CASNDGNTGELFF	TGCGCCAGCAACGACGGGAACACCGGGGAGCTGTTTTTT
many	TRBV5-1	TRBJ2-1	NA	CASSLADSYNEQFF	TGCGCCAGCAGCTTGGCGGACTCCTACAATGAGCAGTTCTTC
once	TRBV3-1	TRBJ2-6	TRBD1	CASSQSPGQGALSANVLTF	TGTGCCAGCAGCCAGAGTCCGGGACAGGGGGCCCTTTCGGCCAACGTCCTGACTTTC
NA	TRBV27	TRBJ2-1	TRBD2	CASSASRTSGLDNEQFF	TGTGCCAGCAGTGCATCTAGGACTAGCGGGCTAGACAATGAGCAGTTCTTC
few	TRBV6-5	TRBJ2-3	NA	CASSYLWGGTDTQYF	TGTGCCAGCAGTTACCTTTGGGGGGGCACAGATACGCAGTATTTT
few	TRBV3-1	TRBJ2-5	TRBD2	CASSLMGSGSGETQYF	TGTGCCAGCAGCCTCATGGGCAGCGGGAGCGGTGAGACCCAGTACTTC
few	TRBV6-1	TRBJ1-1	NA	CASSEFGGRGTEAFF	TGTGCCAGCAGTGAATTCGGGGGTAGGGGCACTGAAGCTTTCTTT
few	TRBV28	TRBJ2-1	NA	CASSPIEVNRNEQFF	TGTGCCAGCAGTCCCATCGAGGTCAATAGGAATGAGCAGTTCTTC
few	TRBV7-9	TRBJ2-6	TRBD1	CASTPTRGNSGANVLTF	TGTGCCAGCACCCCAACCAGGGGGAACTCTGGGGCCAACGTCCTGACTTTC
NA	TRBV20-1	TRBJ2-5	TRBD1	CSARIHMGTGPKTQYF	TGCAGTGCTAGAATACATATGGGGACAGGGCCGAAGACCCAGTACTTC
NA	TRBV28	TRBJ2-5	NA	CASNTWTDQETQYF	TGTGCCAGCAATACCTGGACAGACCAAGAGACCCAGTACTTC
NA	TRBV6-4	TRBJ2-7	TRBD1	CASNLRDRALRSYEQYF	TGTGCCAGCAATCTGAGGGACAGGGCGCTTAGATCCTACGAGCAGTACTTC
NA	TRBV12-3/TRBV12-4	TRBJ2-5	NA	CASSLPPSAETQYF	TGTGCCAGCAGTTTGCCCCCATCGGCCGAGACCCAGTACTTC
NA	TRBV3-1	TRBJ1-4	NA	CASSSRGGREKLFF	TGTGCCAGCAGCTCCCGCGGGGGTCGCGAAAAACTGTTTTTT
NA	TRBV11-2	TRBJ2-2	NA	CASSLWGRARGTGELFF	TGTGCCAGCAGCTTATGGGGCAGGGCGAGAGGCACCGGGGAGCTGTTTTTT
few	TRBV20-1	TRBJ2-1	TRBD2	CRATSTSGDYNEQFF	TGCAGGGCCACATCGACTAGCGGGGACTACAATGAGCAGTTCTTC
NA	TRBV5-1	TRBJ2-1	TRBD2	CASTKTGLASYNEQFF	TGCGCCAGCACCAAGACGGGACTAGCCTCCTACAATGAGCAGTTCTTC
NA	TRBV20-1	TRBJ2-5	NA	CSARGPQWTQYF	TGCAGTGCTAGGGGCCCTCAATGGACCCAGTACTTC
NA	TRBV20-1	TRBJ2-1	NA	CSARDRVYSDYNEQFF	TGCAGTGCTAGAGATCGAGTCTATTCGGACTACAATGAGCAGTTCTTC
few	TRBV4-1	TRBJ2-2	TRBD2	CASSRRTSGGPNTGELFF	TGCGCCAGCAGCCGGCGGACTAGCGGGGGCCCGAACACCGGGGAGCTGTTTTTT
few	TRBV7-9	TRBJ1-2	NA	CASSLAASGLEKDGYTF	TGTGCCAGCAGCTTAGCCGCTTCAGGTTTGGAAAAGGATGGCTACACCTTC
NA	TRBV10-3	TRBJ2-7	NA	CAISLTSQKSYEQYF	TGTGCCATCAGTCTCACTTCCCAGAAATCCTACGAGCAGTACTTC
few	TRBV12-3/TRBV12-4	TRBJ2-1	TRBD1	CASSFETGGWYEQFF	TGTGCCAGCAGTTTTGAAACAGGGGGTTGGTATGAGCAGTTCTTC
NA	TRBV28	TRBJ2-3	NA	CASTWGKDTQYF	TGTGCCAGCACCTGGGGGAAAGATACGCAGTATTTT